A selection of T cell receptor beta chains follows, all from one sample in a study of identical twins. TCRdb fed the 5' RACE reads into MiXCR, producing one record per CDR3 protein. Among around 500,000 distinct CDR3 sequences listed, approximately 15% were seen once. The same sample was also used in a study of yellow fever vaccine responses in identical twins.

The sample taken for sequencing was CD4+ T cells sorted from blood. These receptors came from a young woman in good health. CDR3s include the opening cysteine and the closing phenylalanine or tryptophan. D genes are given only for firm matches. The listing skips clone size in some rows; elsewhere it reads once, few, many or a size class.

v_call: TRBV12-3/TRBV12-4
d_call: TRBD1
clone_size: few
j_call: TRBJ1-2
cdr3_nt: TGTGCCAGCAGCCACCGACAGGGAGGCTACACCTTC
cdr3_aa: CASSHRQGGYTF

v_call: TRBV2
d_call: TRBD2
clone_size: few
j_call: TRBJ2-5
cdr3_nt: TGTGCCAGAGTTGGACTAGCGGGGGAAAACCAAGAGACCCAGTACTTC
cdr3_aa: CARVGLAGENQETQYF

v_call: TRBV7-9
d_call: TRBD1
clone_size: few
j_call: TRBJ2-5
cdr3_nt: TGTGCCAGCAGCCAATGGGAAACAGGGGCCGAGACCCAGTACTTC
cdr3_aa: CASSQWETGAETQYF

v_call: TRBV14
d_call: TRBD1
clone_size: few
j_call: TRBJ2-2
cdr3_nt: TGTGCCAGCAGCCACGGGACAGGGAGCGCCGGGGAGCTGTTTTTT
cdr3_aa: CASSHGTGSAGELFF

v_call: TRBV7-8
d_call: NA
clone_size: NA
j_call: TRBJ2-3
cdr3_nt: TGTGCCAGCAGCCTTCTGGGGCGGGGCCGCACAGATACGCAGTATTTT
cdr3_aa: CASSLLGRGRTDTQYF

v_call: TRBV6-1
d_call: TRBD2
clone_size: few
j_call: TRBJ2-3
cdr3_nt: TGTGCCAGCAGCCGACGGGGGGGTCTGACAGATACGCAGTATTTT
cdr3_aa: CASSRRGGLTDTQYF

v_call: TRBV9
d_call: TRBD2
clone_size: NA
j_call: TRBJ2-3
cdr3_nt: TGTGCCAGCGCGATTGGGGCTAGCGGGGGGAAAGATACGCAGTATTTT
cdr3_aa: CASAIGASGGKDTQYF

v_call: TRBV3-1
d_call: NA
clone_size: NA
j_call: TRBJ2-7
cdr3_nt: TGTGCCAGCAGCCAACCCCCGACCTACGAGCAGTACTTC
cdr3_aa: CASSQPPTYEQYF

v_call: TRBV10-3
d_call: TRBD2
clone_size: NA
j_call: TRBJ2-1
cdr3_nt: TGTGCCAGCACTAGCGGGGGGGCCGGTGAGCAGTTCTTC
cdr3_aa: CASTSGGAGEQFF

v_call: TRBV7-2
d_call: TRBD2
clone_size: NA
j_call: TRBJ2-1
cdr3_nt: TGTGCCAGCAGCTTAGTTAGCGGGAGTATGCATGAGCAGTTCTTC
cdr3_aa: CASSLVSGSMHEQFF

v_call: TRBV3-1
d_call: NA
clone_size: few
j_call: TRBJ2-3
cdr3_nt: TGTGCCAGCAGCCAAGACGCCTTTAGCACAGATACGCAGTATTTT
cdr3_aa: CASSQDAFSTDTQYF

v_call: TRBV6-1
d_call: TRBD2
clone_size: few
j_call: TRBJ2-1
cdr3_nt: TGTGCCAGCAGGGGACTAGCGGGGGCACACTCATACAATGAGCAGTTCTTC
cdr3_aa: CASRGLAGAHSYNEQFF

v_call: TRBV12-3/TRBV12-4
d_call: NA
clone_size: many
j_call: TRBJ1-2
cdr3_nt: TGTGCCAGCAGTTACTCGACAGGCAACTATGGCTACACCTTC
cdr3_aa: CASSYSTGNYGYTF

v_call: TRBV30
d_call: NA
clone_size: NA
j_call: TRBJ2-7
cdr3_nt: TGTGCCTGGAGTGTACAGCCTGGCGGGGAGCAGTACTTC
cdr3_aa: CAWSVQPGGEQYF

v_call: TRBV30
d_call: TRBD1
clone_size: few
j_call: TRBJ2-2
cdr3_nt: TGTGCCTGGAGCGGGACAGGACAGGCCGGGGAGCTGTTTTTT
cdr3_aa: CAWSGTGQAGELFF

v_call: TRBV7-2
d_call: TRBD2
clone_size: few
j_call: TRBJ2-5
cdr3_nt: TGTGCCAGCCGCAAGCGGGGGGCTCAAGAGGAGACCCAGTACTTC
cdr3_aa: CASRKRGAQEETQYF

v_call: TRBV10-3
d_call: NA
clone_size: NA
j_call: TRBJ1-2
cdr3_nt: TGTGCCATCAGTGAGGGGGTTTCTAACTATGGCTACACCTTC
cdr3_aa: CAISEGVSNYGYTF

v_call: TRBV6-5
d_call: NA
clone_size: few
j_call: TRBJ2-7
cdr3_nt: TGTGCCAGCAGTAACCCGGGGGTCGGCTACGAGCAGTACTTC
cdr3_aa: CASSNPGVGYEQYF

v_call: TRBV5-4
d_call: TRBD1
clone_size: NA
j_call: TRBJ2-1
cdr3_nt: TGTGCCAGCAGCCCCGGACAGGGTATTCTTGGTGAGCAGTTCTTC
cdr3_aa: CASSPGQGILGEQFF

v_call: TRBV20-1
d_call: NA
clone_size: few
j_call: TRBJ1-2
cdr3_nt: TGCAGCCGCCCGGGTATCAGTGGCTACACCTTC
cdr3_aa: CSRPGISGYTF

v_call: TRBV20-1
d_call: NA
clone_size: many
j_call: TRBJ2-7
cdr3_nt: TGCAGTGCCCCCTCAAAGGTGACGGAGCAGTACTTC
cdr3_aa: CSAPSKVTEQYF

v_call: TRBV28
d_call: NA
clone_size: NA
j_call: TRBJ2-1
cdr3_nt: TGTGCCAGCAGTTTATTTGGGGTTCTGGGGAAGCTGCAGTTCTTC
cdr3_aa: CASSLFGVLGKLQFF

v_call: TRBV10-3
d_call: TRBD2
clone_size: NA
j_call: TRBJ2-4
cdr3_nt: TGTGCCATCAGTGGGGAGGGAAACATTCAGTACTTC
cdr3_aa: CAISGEGNIQYF

v_call: TRBV28
d_call: TRBD1
clone_size: NA
j_call: TRBJ1-5
cdr3_nt: TGTGCCAGTTTTAGACAGGGACTTAGCAATCAGCCCCAGCATTTT
cdr3_aa: CASFRQGLSNQPQHF

v_call: TRBV5-1
d_call: NA
clone_size: NA
j_call: TRBJ1-3
cdr3_nt: TGCGCCAGCAGCTTGGATCCGCTAAGCTCTGGAAACACCATATATTTT
cdr3_aa: CASSLDPLSSGNTIYF